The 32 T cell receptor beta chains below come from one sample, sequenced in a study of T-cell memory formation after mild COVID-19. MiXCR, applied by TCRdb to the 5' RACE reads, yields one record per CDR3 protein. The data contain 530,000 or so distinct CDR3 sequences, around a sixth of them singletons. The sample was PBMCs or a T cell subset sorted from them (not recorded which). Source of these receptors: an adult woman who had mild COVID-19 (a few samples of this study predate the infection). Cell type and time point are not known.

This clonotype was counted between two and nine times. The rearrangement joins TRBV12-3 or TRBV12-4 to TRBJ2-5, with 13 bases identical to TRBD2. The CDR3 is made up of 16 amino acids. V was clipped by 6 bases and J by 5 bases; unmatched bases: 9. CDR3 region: CASSPPGLAGRETQYF. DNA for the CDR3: TGTGCCAGCAGCCCACCGGGACTAGCGGGGAGGGAGACCCAGTACTTC.

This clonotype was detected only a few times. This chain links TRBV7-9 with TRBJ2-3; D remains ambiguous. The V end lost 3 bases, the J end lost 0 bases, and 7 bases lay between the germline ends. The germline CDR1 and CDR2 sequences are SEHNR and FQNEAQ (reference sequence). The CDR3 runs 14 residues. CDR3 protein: CASSFDGSTDTQYF. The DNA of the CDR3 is TGTGCCAGCAGCTTTGATGGTAGCACAGATACGCAGTATTTT. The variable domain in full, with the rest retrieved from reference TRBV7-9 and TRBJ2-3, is DTGVSQNPRHKITKRGQNVTFRCDPISEHNRLYWYRQTLGQGPEFLTYFQNEAQLEKSRLLSDRFSAERPKGSFSTLEIQRTEQGDSAMYLCASSFDGSTDTQYFGPGTRLTVL.

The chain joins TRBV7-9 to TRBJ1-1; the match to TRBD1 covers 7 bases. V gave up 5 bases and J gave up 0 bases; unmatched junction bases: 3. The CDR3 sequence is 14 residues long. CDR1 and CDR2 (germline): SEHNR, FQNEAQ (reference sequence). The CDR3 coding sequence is TGTGCCAGCAGCACGGGACAGTTGAACACTGAAGCTTTCTTT. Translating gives CASSTGQLNTEAFF.

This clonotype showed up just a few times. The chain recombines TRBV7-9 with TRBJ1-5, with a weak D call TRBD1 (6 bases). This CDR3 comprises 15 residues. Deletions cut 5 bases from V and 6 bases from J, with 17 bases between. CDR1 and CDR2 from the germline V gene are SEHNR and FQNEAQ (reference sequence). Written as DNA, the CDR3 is TGTGCCAGCAGCCCTAGGGGGTCATCGGGTCAGCCCCAGCATTTT. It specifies CASSPRGSSGQPQHF.

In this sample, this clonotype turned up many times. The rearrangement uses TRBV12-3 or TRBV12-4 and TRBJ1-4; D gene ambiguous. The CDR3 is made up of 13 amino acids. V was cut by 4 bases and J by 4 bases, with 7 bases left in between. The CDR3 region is CASSYQLNEKLFF. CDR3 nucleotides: TGTGCCAGCAGTTACCAGCTTAATGAAAAACTGTTTTTT.

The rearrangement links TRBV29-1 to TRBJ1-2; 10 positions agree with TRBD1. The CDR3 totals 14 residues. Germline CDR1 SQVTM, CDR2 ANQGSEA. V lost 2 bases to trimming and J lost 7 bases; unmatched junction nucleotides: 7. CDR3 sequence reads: CSVERDRGSGGYTF. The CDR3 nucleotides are TGCAGCGTTGAAAGGGACAGGGGTTCAGGTGGCTACACCTTC.

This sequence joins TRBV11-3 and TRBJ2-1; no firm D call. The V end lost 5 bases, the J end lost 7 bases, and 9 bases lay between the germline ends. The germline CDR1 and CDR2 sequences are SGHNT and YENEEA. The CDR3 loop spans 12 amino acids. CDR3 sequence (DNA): TGTGCCAGCAGCGCGACGGAGAATGAGCAGTTCTTC. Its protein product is CASSATENEQFF.

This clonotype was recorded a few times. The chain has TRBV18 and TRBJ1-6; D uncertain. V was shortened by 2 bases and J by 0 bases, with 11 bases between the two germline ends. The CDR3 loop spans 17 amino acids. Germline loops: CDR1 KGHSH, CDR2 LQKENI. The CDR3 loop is CASSPAILSSYNSPLHF. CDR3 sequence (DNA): TGTGCCAGCTCACCAGCAATTCTGAGCTCCTATAATTCACCCCTCCACTTT.

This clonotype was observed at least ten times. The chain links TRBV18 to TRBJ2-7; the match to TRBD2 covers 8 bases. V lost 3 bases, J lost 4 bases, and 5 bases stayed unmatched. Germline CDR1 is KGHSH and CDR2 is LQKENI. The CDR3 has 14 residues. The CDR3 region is CASSPRSGGYEQYF. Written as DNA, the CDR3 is TGTGCCAGCTCACCCCGGAGCGGGGGTTACGAGCAGTACTTC.

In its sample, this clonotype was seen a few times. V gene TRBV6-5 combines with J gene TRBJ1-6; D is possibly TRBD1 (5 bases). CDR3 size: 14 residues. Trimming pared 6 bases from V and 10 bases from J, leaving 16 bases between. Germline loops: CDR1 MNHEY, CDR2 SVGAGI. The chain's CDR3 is CASSVGAGWSPLHF. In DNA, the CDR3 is TGTGCCAGCAGCGTAGGGGCAGGGTGGTCACCCCTCCACTTT.

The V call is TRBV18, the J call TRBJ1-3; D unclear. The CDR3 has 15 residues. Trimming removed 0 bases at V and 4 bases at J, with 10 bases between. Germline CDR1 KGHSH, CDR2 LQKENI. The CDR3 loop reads CASSPPVGSGNTIYF. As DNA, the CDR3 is TGTGCCAGCTCACCACCGGTGGGGTCCGGAAACACCATATATTTT.

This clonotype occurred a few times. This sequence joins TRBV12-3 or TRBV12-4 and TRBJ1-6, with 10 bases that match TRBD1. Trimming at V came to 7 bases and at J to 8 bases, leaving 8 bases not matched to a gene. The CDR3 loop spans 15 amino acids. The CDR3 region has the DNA TGTGCCAGCATCTCTGGACAGGGGGGCGATTCACCCCTCCACTTT. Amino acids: CASISGQGGDSPLHF.

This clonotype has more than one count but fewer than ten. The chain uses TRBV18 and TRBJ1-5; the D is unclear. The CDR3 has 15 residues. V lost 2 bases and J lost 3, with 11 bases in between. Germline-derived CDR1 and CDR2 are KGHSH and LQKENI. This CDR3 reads CASSPEKLPNQPQHF. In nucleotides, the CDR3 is TGTGCCAGCTCACCAGAAAAGCTGCCCAATCAGCCCCAGCATTTT. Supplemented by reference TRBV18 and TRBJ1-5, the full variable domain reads NAGVMQNPRHLVRRRGQEARLRCSPMKGHSHVYWYRQLPEEGLKFMVYLQKENIIDESGMPKERFSAEFPKEGPSILRIQQVVRGDSAAYFCASSPEKLPNQPQHFGDGTRLSIL.

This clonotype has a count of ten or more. As DNA, the CDR3 is TGCAGCGCCCGGCGAGGGGCCTCCCAAGAGACCCAGTACTTC. It specifies CSARRGASQETQYF. The chain uses TRBV29-1 and TRBJ2-5; either TRBD1 or TRBD2 may supply D (5 bases each). V lost 7 bases to trimming and J lost 1 base, with 16 bases between them. The CDR3 extends over 14 amino acids. Germline CDR1 reads SQVTM; CDR2 reads ANQGSEA.

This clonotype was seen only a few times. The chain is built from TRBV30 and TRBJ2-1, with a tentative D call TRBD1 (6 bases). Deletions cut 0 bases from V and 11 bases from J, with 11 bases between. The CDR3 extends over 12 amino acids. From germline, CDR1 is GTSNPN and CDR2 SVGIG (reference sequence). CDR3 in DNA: TGTGCCTGGAGTGTAAGGACAGTTAAGCAGTTCTTC. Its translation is CAWSVRTVKQFF.

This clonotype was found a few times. This CDR3 reads CASSLWGIYTEAFF. The DNA for the CDR3 is TGTGCCAGCAGCTTATGGGGTATCTACACTGAAGCTTTCTTT. This chain uses TRBV13 with TRBJ1-1; no reliable D call. The V end was cut by 2 bases, the J end by 3 bases, with 10 bases between. The CDR3 covers 14 residues. The germline V gene has CDR1 PRHDT and CDR2 FYEKMQ (reference sequence).

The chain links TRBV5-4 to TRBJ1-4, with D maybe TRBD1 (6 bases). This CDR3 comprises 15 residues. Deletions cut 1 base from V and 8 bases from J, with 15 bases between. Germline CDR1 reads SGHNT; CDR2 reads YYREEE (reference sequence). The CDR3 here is CASSLMSRGREKLFF. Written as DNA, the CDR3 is TGTGCCAGCAGCTTGATGTCCAGGGGCCGGGAAAAACTGTTTTTT.

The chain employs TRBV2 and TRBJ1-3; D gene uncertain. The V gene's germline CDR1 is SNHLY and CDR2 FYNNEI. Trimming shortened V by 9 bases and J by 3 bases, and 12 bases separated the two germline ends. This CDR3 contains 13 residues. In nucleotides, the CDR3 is TGTGCCAGGTCGGGGATCCATGGAAACACCATATATTTT. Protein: CARSGIHGNTIYF.

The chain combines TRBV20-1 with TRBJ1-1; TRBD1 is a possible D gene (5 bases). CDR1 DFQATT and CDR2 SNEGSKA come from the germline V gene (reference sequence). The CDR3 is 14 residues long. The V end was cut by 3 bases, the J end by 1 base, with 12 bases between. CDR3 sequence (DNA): TGCAGTGCTAGTTCCGGGACTTGGAACACTGAAGCTTTCTTT. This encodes CSASSGTWNTEAFF.

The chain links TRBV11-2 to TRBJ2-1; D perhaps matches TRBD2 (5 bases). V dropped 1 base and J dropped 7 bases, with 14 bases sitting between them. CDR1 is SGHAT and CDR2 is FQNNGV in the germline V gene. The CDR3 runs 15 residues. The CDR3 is CASSLVVLGGNEQFF. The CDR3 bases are TGTGCCAGCAGCTTAGTGGTGTTGGGCGGGAATGAGCAGTTCTTC.

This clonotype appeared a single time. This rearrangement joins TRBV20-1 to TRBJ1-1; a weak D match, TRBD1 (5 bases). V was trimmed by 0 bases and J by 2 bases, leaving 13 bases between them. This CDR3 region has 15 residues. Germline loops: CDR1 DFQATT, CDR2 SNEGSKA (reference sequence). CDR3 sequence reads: CSARDLTGYNTEAFF. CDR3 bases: TGCAGTGCTAGAGATTTAACAGGATACAACACTGAAGCTTTCTTT.

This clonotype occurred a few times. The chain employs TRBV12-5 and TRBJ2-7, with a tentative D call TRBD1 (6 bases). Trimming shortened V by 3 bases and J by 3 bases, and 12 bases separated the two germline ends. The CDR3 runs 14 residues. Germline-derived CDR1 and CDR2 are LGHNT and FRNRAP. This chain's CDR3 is CASGFGGDGYEQYF. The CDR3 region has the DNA TGTGCTAGTGGTTTTGGGGGCGATGGCTACGAGCAGTACTTC. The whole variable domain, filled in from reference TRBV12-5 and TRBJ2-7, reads DARVTQTPRHKVTEMGQEVTMRCQPILGHNTVFWYRQTMMQGLELLAYFRNRAPLDDSGMPKDRFSAEMPDATLATLKIQPSEPRDSAVYFCASGFGGDGYEQYFGPGTRLTVT.

CDR3 sequence (DNA): TGTGCCATCAGGGGGGTGAACACCGGGGAGCTGTTTTTT. Encoded protein: CAIRGVNTGELFF. The rearrangement links TRBV6-1 to TRBJ2-2; the D gene is possibly TRBD1 (7 bases). Germline V gives CDR1 MNHNS, CDR2 SASEGT. CDR3 size: 13 residues. V lost 10 bases and J 1 base, leaving 10 bases between the germline ends.

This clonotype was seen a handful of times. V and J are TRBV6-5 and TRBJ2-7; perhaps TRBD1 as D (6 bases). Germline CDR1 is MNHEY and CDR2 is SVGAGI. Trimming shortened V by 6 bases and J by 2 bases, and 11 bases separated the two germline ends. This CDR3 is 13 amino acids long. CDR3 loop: CASSSTGTYEQYF. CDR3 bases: TGTGCCAGCAGCTCAACAGGGACCTACGAGCAGTACTTC.

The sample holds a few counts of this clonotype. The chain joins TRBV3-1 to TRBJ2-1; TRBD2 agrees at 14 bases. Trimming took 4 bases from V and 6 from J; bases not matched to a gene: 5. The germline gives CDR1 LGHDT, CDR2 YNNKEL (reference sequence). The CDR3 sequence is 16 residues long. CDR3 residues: CASSLRGLAGANEQFF. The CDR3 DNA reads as TGTGCCAGCAGCCTCCGGGGACTAGCGGGAGCCAATGAGCAGTTCTTC.

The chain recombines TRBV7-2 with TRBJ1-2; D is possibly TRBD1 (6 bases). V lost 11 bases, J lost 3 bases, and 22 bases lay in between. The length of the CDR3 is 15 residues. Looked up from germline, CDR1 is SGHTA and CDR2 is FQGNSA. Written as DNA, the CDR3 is TGTGCCTCTACAAGGGATCGGACAGACCACTATGGCTACACCTTC. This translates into CASTRDRTDHYGYTF.

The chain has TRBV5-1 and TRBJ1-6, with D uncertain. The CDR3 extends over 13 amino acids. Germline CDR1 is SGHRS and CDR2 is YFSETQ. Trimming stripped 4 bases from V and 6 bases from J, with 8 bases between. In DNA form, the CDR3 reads TGCGCCAGCAGCATAGGGTCTAATTCACCCCTCCACTTT. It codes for CASSIGSNSPLHF.

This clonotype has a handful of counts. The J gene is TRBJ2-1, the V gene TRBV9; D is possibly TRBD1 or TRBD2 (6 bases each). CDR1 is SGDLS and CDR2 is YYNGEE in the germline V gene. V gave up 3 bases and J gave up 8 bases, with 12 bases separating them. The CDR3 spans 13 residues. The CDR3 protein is CASSGGARDEQFF. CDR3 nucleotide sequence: TGTGCCAGCAGCGGGGGGGCCCGTGATGAGCAGTTCTTC.

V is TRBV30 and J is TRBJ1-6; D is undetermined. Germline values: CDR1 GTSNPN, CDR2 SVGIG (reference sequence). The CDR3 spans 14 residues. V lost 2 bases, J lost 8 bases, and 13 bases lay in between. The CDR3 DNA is TGTGCCTGGAGTTTGGGGATGCTTGATTCACCCCTCCACTTT. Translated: CAWSLGMLDSPLHF.

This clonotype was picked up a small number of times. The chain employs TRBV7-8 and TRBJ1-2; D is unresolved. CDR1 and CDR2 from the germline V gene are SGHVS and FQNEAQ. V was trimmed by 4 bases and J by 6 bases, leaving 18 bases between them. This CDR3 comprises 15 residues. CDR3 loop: CASSSRVERGHGYTF. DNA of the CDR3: TGTGCCAGCAGCTCCCGGGTCGAACGTGGTCATGGCTACACCTTC.

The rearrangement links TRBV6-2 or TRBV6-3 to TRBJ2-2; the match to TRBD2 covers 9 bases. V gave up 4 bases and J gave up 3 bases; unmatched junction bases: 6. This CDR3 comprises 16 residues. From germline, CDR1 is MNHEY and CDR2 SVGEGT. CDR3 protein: CASSFLAGLYTGELFF. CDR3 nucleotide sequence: TGTGCCAGCAGTTTCCTAGCGGGGCTTTACACCGGGGAGCTGTTTTTT.

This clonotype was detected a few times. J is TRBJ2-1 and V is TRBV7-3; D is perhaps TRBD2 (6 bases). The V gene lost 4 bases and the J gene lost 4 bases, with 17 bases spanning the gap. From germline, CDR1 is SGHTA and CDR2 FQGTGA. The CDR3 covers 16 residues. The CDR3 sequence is CASSSSVAGPYNEQFF. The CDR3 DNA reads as TGTGCCAGCAGCTCTTCGGTGGCGGGACCTTACAATGAGCAGTTCTTC.